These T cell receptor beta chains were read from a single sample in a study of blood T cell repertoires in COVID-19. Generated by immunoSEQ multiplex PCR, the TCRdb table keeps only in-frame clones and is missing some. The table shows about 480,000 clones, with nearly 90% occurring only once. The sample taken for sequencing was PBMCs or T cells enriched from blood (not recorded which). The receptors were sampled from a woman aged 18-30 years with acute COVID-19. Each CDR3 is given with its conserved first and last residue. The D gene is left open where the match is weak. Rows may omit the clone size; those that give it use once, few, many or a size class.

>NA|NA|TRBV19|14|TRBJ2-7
TGTGCCAGTAGTATGGGAACAGGTTTGGACGAGCAGTACTTC
CASSMGTGLDEQYF
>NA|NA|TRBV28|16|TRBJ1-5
TGTGCCAGCAGTGTACAGGGTCATCGGAGCAATCAGCCCCAGCATTTT
CASSVQGHRSNQPQHF
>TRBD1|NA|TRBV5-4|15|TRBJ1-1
TGTGCCAGCAGCTCGGGACAGGCCAGGAACACTGAAGCTTTCTTT
CASSSGQARNTEAFF
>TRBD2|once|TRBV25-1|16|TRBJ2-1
TGTGCCAGCAGTGAATGGGGGGGGATAGGCTACAATGAGCAGTTCTTC
CASSEWGGIGYNEQFF
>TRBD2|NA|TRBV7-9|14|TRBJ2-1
TGTGCCAGCAGGGGGACTAGCGGGAGCTCGGAGCAGTTCTTC
CASRGTSGSSEQFF
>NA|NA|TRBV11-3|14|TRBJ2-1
TGTGCCAGCAGCCATACCGGGGACTACAATGAGCAGTTCTTC
CASSHTGDYNEQFF
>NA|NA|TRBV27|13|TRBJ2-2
TGTGCCAGCAGTTTAGGAGGGGCCGGGGAGCTGTTTTTT
CASSLGGAGELFF
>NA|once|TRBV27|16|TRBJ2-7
TGTGCCAGCAACCTCCAGGACAACAAGGGTTCCTACGAGCAGTACTTC
CASNLQDNKGSYEQYF
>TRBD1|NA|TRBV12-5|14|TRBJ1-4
TGTGCTAGTGCCATCGAGGGGGCTCACGAAAAACTGTTTTTT
CASAIEGAHEKLFF
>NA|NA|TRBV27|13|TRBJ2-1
TGTGCCAGCAGTTTACGTGGGGCGGATGAGCAGTTCTTC
CASSLRGADEQFF
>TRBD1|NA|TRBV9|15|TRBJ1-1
TGTGCCAGCAGCGCCGGGACAGGGTTGGACACTGAAGCTTTCTTT
CASSAGTGLDTEAFF
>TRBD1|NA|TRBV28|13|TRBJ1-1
TGTGCCAGCCTGACAGGGCAGAACACTGAAGCTTTCTTT
CASLTGQNTEAFF
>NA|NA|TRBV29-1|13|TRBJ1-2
TGCAGCGTTGTTGCGGGGGCTTACTATGGCTACACCTTC
CSVVAGAYYGYTF
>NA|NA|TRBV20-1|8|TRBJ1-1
TGCGGATGGACTGAGGCTTTCTTT
CGWTEAFF
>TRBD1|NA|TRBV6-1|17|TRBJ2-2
TGTGCCAGCAGTGAAAGTCTTGGACAGGGTGACACCGGGGAGCTGTTTTTT
CASSESLGQGDTGELFF
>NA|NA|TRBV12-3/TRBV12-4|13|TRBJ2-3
TGTGCCAGCACGCCCAGCGCGGCAGATACGCAGTATTTT
CASTPSAADTQYF
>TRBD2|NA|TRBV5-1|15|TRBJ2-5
TGCGCCAGCAGCGCCGGGCCGGGGGGTCAAGAGACCCAGTACTTC
CASSAGPGGQETQYF
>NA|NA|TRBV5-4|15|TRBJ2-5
TGTGCCAGCAGCCCCCGGGAAACCTTACAAGAGACCCAGTACTTC
CASSPRETLQETQYF